The 21 T cell receptor beta chains below were found in one sample sequenced in a study of T cells after yellow fever vaccination. MiXCR was run by TCRdb on the 5' RACE reads, yielding one entry per CDR3 protein. The data hold about 22,000 distinct CDR3 sequences, with 5.2% observed a single time. The source material was PBMCs, either bulk or a sorted T-cell subset (CD4+, CD8+, memory, or dextramer-sorted; not recorded which), sampled roughly 45 days after the first yellow fever vaccination. The receptor set was obtained from a man between 18 and 35 years old who received the YFV17D yellow fever vaccine.

This clonotype was found many times. The genes are TRBV6-5 and TRBJ2-3; tentative D call: TRBD1 (6 bases). V was shortened by 2 bases and J by 3 bases, with 9 bases between the two germline ends. The CDR3 loop spans 14 amino acids. Germline CDR1 is MNHEY and CDR2 is SVGAGI. CDR3 DNA sequence: TGTGCCAGCAGTTACAATACAGGGACAGATACGCAGTATTTT. It is translated as CASSYNTGTDTQYF.

This clonotype was seen at least ten times. The genes are TRBV4-2 and TRBJ1-6; D remains unclear. V gave up 6 bases and J gave up 0 bases, with 12 bases separating them. The CDR3 extends over 16 amino acids. Germline values: CDR1 LGHNA, CDR2 YNFKEQ. CDR3 DNA sequence: TGTGCCAGCAGTGAGCGGGGTGGCTCCTATAATTCACCCCTCCACTTT. Translated: CASSERGGSYNSPLHF.

This clonotype was seen many times. This sequence joins TRBV9 and TRBJ2-5; no firm D call. V was shortened by 0 bases and J by 9 bases, with 6 bases between the two germline ends. CDR3 length: 11 amino acids. The germline V gene encodes CDR1 SGDLS and CDR2 YYNGEE. CDR3: CASSVVPSQYF. CDR3 DNA: TGTGCCAGCAGCGTAGTTCCCTCCCAGTACTTC.

In this sample, this clonotype turned up many times. The gene calls are TRBV7-2 and TRBJ2-1, with 8 bases lining up with TRBD1. CDR1 is SGHTA and CDR2 is FQGNSA in the germline V gene. J gave up 7 bases and V 4 bases, and 9 bases lay outside the gene matches. This CDR3 spans 15 amino acids. CDR3 in amino acids: CASSSRTGIVNEQFF. The CDR3 region has the DNA TGTGCCAGCAGCTCCCGGACAGGGATAGTTAATGAGCAGTTCTTC.

Ten or more counts support this clonotype. The rearrangement joins TRBV7-8 to TRBJ1-5; no reliable D call. V lost 7 bases and J 4 bases, leaving 17 bases between the germline ends. The CDR3 is 15 residues long. Germline CDR1 reads SGHVS; CDR2 reads FQNEAQ. The CDR3 nucleotides read TGTGCCAGCACCCCCGAGTCGCTCCAGAATCAGCCCCAGCATTTT. This codes for CASTPESLQNQPQHF.

This clonotype was picked up many times. The rearrangement uses TRBV6-6 and TRBJ1-1, with D perhaps TRBD1 (5 bases). The CDR3 runs to 11 residues. Germline CDR1 reads MNHNY; CDR2 reads SVGAGI (reference sequence). Trimming stripped 6 bases from V and 8 bases from J, with 10 bases between. CDR3 sequence reads: CASRRAGEAFF. As DNA, the CDR3 is TGTGCCAGCAGGCGCGCAGGGGAAGCTTTCTTT.

This clonotype was counted many times. The rearrangement links TRBV4-1 to TRBJ1-1; no firm D call. Germline CDR1 reads MGHRA; CDR2 reads YSYEKL. The CDR3 runs 14 residues. V lost 1 base and J lost 1, with 7 bases in between. The CDR3 DNA reads as TGCGCCAGCAGCCAAGGAATAGCGAACACTGAAGCTTTCTTT. Protein: CASSQGIANTEAFF.

In its sample, this clonotype was seen many times. The chain joins TRBV30 to TRBJ2-7, with D possibly called TRBD1 or TRBD2 (6 bases each). V was trimmed by 2 bases and J by 3 bases, leaving 11 bases between them. The CDR3 spans 13 residues. Per germline, CDR1 GTSNPN and CDR2 SVGIG (reference sequence). The CDR3 here is CAWSRGDLYEQYF. CDR3 coding DNA: TGTGCCTGGAGTAGGGGGGATCTCTACGAGCAGTACTTC.

This clonotype appeared a few times. V gene TRBV5-1 combines with J gene TRBJ1-3; D gene ambiguous. V lost 1 base, J lost 0 bases, and 8 bases lay in between. The CDR3 is made up of 15 amino acids. Germline CDR1 is SGHRS and CDR2 is YFSETQ. The CDR3 loop reads CASSLSGPSGNTIYF. CDR3 sequence (DNA): TGCGCCAGCAGCTTGAGTGGGCCCTCTGGAAACACCATATATTTT.

The rearrangement links TRBV28 to TRBJ2-2; D perhaps matches TRBD1 (6 bases). The V end lost 5 bases, the J end lost 1 base, and 11 bases lay between the germline ends. The CDR3 is made up of 15 amino acids. The germline V gene encodes CDR1 MDHEN and CDR2 SYDVKM. The CDR3 spells CASSPGAQNTGELFF. In DNA form, the CDR3 reads TGTGCCAGCAGTCCAGGGGCACAGAACACCGGGGAGCTGTTTTTT. The complete variable domain, with remaining parts taken from reference TRBV28 and TRBJ2-2, reads DVKVTQSSRYLVKRTGEKVFLECVQDMDHENMFWYRQDPGLGLRLIYFSYDVKMKEKGDIPEGYSVSREKKERFSLILESASTNQTSMYLCASSPGAQNTGELFFGEGSRLTVL.

This clonotype appeared many times. The chain combines TRBV2 with TRBJ1-6, with D possibly being TRBD1 (5 bases). Germline CDR1 is SNHLY and CDR2 is FYNNEI. The CDR3 extends over 13 amino acids. Trimming cost V 4 bases and J 6 bases, with 7 bases left between them. Here the CDR3 reads CASSAGLNSPLHF. The CDR3 coding sequence is TGTGCCAGCAGTGCGGGACTTAATTCACCCCTCCACTTT. The full variable domain, completed using reference TRBV2 and TRBJ1-6, is EPEVTQTPSHQVTQMGQEVILRCVPISNHLYFYWYRQILGQKVEFLVSFYNNEISEKSEIFDDQFSVERPDGSNFTLKIRSTKLEDSAMYFCASSAGLNSPLHFGNGTRLTVT.

A note on this clonotype: A much larger clone sits a single nucleotide away, making a read error possible. The gene calls are TRBV5-4 and TRBJ2-5, with unresolved D. Germline lookup yields CDR1 SGHNT and CDR2 YYREEE (reference sequence). The CDR3 spans 12 residues. CDR3 loop: CASILNYPPQYF. CDR3 coding DNA: TGTGCCAGCATCTTGAATTACCCTCCCCAGTACTTC.

This clonotype was detected many times. The chain joins TRBV4-2 to TRBJ1-1; 7 bases are shared with TRBD1. The CDR3 covers 17 residues. In germline, CDR1 is LGHNA, CDR2 YNFKEQ. Germline trimming cut 2 bases from V and 12 bases from J; bases unmatched to any gene: 21. CDR3 loop: CASSQILGPRGSEVTFF. The CDR3 nucleotides read TGTGCCAGCAGCCAAATCCTGGGACCCAGGGGGTCGGAGGTAACTTTCTTT.

This clonotype was detected ten times or more. The J gene is TRBJ2-7, the V gene TRBV21-1; no DNA check was done on the table's D call, TRBD2. TRBV21-1 is a pseudogene. The CDR3 has 17 amino acids. The chain's CDR3 is CASSNMRGGPRLYEQYF. DNA for the CDR3: TGTGCCAGCAGCAATATGAGGGGGGGCCCTCGCCTCTACGAGCAGTACTTC.

This clonotype is medium-sized within its sample. The chain recombines TRBV20-1 with TRBJ2-3, with D possibly matching TRBD1 (6 bases). V dropped 8 bases and J dropped 7 bases, with 19 bases sitting between them. The CDR3 consists of 13 residues. The germline gives CDR1 DFQATT, CDR2 SNEGSKA (reference sequence). CDR3 bases: TGCAGTCCCCGGGACAAAACTGACTATACGCAGTATTTT. Protein sequence: CSPRDKTDYTQYF.

This clonotype was recorded many times. The chain joins TRBV4-3 to TRBJ2-3; tentatively, D is TRBD2 (5 bases). The V and J ends lost 1 base and 4 bases respectively, with 12 bases between them. This CDR3 comprises 15 residues. Germline loops: CDR1 LGHNA, CDR2 YSLEER. CDR3 loop: CASSQAGSGSDTQYF. The CDR3 DNA is TGCGCCAGCAGCCAAGCGGGGTCGGGGTCAGATACGCAGTATTTT.

Ten or more counts support this clonotype. The chain links TRBV30 to TRBJ2-7, with 10 bases identical to TRBD2. J gave up 3 bases and V 0 bases, and 2 bases lay outside the gene matches. The CDR3 length is 14 residues. Germline CDR1 GTSNPN, CDR2 SVGIG (reference sequence). This chain's CDR3 is CAWSVLAGVYEQYF. CDR3 nucleotide sequence: TGTGCCTGGAGTGTTCTAGCGGGGGTCTACGAGCAGTACTTC.

This clonotype was detected ten times or more. J is TRBJ1-5 and V is TRBV20-1, with 7 bases lining up with TRBD1. CDR3 length equals 12 residues. V lost 5 bases and J lost 7; bases outside the gene matches: 5. Germline V gives CDR1 DFQATT, CDR2 SNEGSKA (reference sequence). The CDR3 sequence is CSARQGGQPQHF. The CDR3 DNA follows: TGCAGTGCTCGACAGGGCGGCCAGCCCCAGCATTTT.

This clonotype was picked up many times. The V gene is TRBV5-1, the J gene TRBJ1-3, with 7 bases identical to TRBD1. This CDR3 contains 15 residues. The ends lost 4 bases at V and 4 bases at J; junction bases unmatched: 8. Germline CDR1 SGHRS, CDR2 YFSETQ. The CDR3 bases are TGCGCCAGCAGCCCCGTCCCGGGACAGGGAAACACCATATATTTT. Amino acid sequence: CASSPVPGQGNTIYF.

This clonotype was observed at least ten times. The chain links TRBV4-1 to TRBJ2-5; no clear D gene. V was trimmed by 0 bases and J by 2 bases, leaving 10 bases between them. Germline V CDR1 and CDR2: MGHRA, YSYEKL. The CDR3 runs to 15 residues. The chain's CDR3 is CASSQDPLIQETQYF. In nucleotides, the CDR3 is TGCGCCAGCAGCCAAGATCCCCTGATACAAGAGACCCAGTACTTC.

This clonotype was counted at least ten times. The chain links TRBV11-2 to TRBJ2-5; no reliable D call. CDR3 length: 12 amino acids. V was shortened by 5 bases and J by 4 bases, with 8 bases between the two germline ends. Germline V gene lookup returns CDR1 SGHAT and CDR2 FQNNGV. CDR3 bases: TGTGCCAGCAGCCGCATGCGAGAGACCCAGTACTTC. Translating it yields CASSRMRETQYF.